This T cell receptor (beta chain) was identified in a study of blood T cell repertoires in COVID-19. Study as a whole: The cDNA or gDNA used as material had been derived from T cells, B-cell-depleted T cells, or PBMCs.

Produced via immunoSEQ multiplex PCR; TCRdb's table is partial and in-frame only. The table includes hundreds of thousands of clones, roughly 85% detected once. V lost 8 bases to trimming and J lost 4 bases, with 8 bases between them. The CDR3 runs to 11 residues. Per the germline V gene, CDR1 is MNHEY and CDR2 is SVGAGI. Sequenced sample: peripheral blood. The V gene is TRBV6-5, the J gene TRBJ1-1, with D hard to call. The clonotype originates from a man aged 50-59 years with active or convalescent COVID-19. CDR3 in amino acids: CASRGGTEAFF. The DNA of the CDR3 is TGTGCCAGCCGGGGAGGCACTGAAGCTTTCTTT.